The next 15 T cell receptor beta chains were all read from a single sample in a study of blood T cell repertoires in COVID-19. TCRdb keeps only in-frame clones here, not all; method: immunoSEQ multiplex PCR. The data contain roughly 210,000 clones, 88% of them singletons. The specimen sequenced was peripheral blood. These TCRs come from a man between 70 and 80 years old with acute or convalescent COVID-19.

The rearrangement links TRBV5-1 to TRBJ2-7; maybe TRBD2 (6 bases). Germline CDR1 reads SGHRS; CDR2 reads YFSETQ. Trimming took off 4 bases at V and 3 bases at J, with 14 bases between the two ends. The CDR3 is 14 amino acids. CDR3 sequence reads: CASSPTAGSYEQYF. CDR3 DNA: TGCGCCAGCAGCCCCACCGCGGGGAGCTACGAGCAGTACTTC.

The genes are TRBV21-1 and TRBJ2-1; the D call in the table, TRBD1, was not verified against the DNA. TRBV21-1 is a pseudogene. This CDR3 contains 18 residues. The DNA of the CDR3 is TGTGCCAGCAGCAAACAATCCGACCGGGACAGTGCCTACAATGAGCAGTTCTTC. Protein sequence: CASSKQSDRDSAYNEQFF.

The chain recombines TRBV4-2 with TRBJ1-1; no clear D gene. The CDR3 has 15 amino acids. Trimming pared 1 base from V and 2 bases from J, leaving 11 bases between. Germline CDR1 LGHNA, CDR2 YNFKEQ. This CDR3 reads CASSQGPAGNTEAFF. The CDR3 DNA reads TGTGCCAGCAGCCAAGGGCCTGCAGGAAACACTGAAGCTTTCTTT.

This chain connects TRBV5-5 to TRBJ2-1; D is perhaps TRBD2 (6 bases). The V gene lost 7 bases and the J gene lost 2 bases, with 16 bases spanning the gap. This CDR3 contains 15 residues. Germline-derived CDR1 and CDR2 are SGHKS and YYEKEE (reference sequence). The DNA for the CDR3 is TGTGCCAGCGCCCCGGGCTGGGGGGCCTACAATGAGCAGTTCTTC. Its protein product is CASAPGWGAYNEQFF.

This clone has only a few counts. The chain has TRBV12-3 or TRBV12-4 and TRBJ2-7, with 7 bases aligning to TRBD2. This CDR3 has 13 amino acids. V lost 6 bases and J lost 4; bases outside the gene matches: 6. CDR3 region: CASRGGGRYEQYF. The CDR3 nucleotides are TGTGCCAGCAGGGGGGGAGGGCGTTACGAGCAGTACTTC.

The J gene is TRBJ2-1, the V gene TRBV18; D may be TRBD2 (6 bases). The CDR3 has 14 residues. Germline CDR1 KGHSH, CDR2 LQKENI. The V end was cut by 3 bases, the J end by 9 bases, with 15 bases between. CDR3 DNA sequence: TGTGCCAGCTCACCGACGACTAGTCGAGGTGAGCAGTTCTTC. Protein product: CASSPTTSRGEQFF. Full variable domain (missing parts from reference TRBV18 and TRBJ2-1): NAGVMQNPRHLVRRRGQEARLRCSPMKGHSHVYWYRQLPEEGLKFMVYLQKENIIDESGMPKERFSAEFPKEGPSILRIQQVVRGDSAAYFCASSPTTSRGEQFFGPGTRLTVL.

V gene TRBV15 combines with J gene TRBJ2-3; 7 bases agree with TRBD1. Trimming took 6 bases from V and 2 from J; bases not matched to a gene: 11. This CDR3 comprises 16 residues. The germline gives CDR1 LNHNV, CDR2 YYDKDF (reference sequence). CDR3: CATRETGLIITDTQYF. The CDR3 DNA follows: TGTGCCACCAGGGAGACAGGGTTAATAATCACAGATACGCAGTATTTT.

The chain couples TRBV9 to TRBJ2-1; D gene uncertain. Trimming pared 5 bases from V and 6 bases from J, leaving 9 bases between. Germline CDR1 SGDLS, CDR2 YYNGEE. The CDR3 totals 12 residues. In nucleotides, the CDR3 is TGTGCCAGCAGTCAACTGTCCAATGAGCAGTTCTTC. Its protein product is CASSQLSNEQFF.

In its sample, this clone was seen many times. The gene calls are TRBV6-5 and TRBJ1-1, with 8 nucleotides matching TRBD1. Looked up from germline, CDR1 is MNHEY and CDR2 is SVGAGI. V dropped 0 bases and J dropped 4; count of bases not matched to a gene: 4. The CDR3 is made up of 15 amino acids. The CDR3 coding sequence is TGTGCCAGCAGTTACTCCCTGGACAGGGCCACTGAAGCTTTCTTT. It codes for CASSYSLDRATEAFF.

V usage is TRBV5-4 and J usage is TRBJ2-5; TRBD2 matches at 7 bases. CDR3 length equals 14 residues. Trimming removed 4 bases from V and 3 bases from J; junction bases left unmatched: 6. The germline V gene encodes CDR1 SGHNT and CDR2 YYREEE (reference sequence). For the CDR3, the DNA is TGTGCCAGCAGCGTTGGGGGAGGGGAAGAGACCCAGTACTTC. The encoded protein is CASSVGGGEETQYF.

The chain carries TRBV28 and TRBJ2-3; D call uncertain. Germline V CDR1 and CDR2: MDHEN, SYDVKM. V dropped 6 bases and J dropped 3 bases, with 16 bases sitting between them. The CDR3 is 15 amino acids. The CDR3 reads CASSPSRPRTDTQYF. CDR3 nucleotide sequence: TGTGCCAGCAGCCCCTCCCGACCGAGGACAGATACGCAGTATTTT.

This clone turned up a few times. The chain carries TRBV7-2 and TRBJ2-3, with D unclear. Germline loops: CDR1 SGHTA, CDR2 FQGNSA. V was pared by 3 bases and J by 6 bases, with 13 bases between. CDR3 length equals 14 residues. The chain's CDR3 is CASSFDSSRDTQYF. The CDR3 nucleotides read TGTGCCAGCAGCTTCGACTCAAGTAGGGATACGCAGTATTTT.

Written as DNA, the CDR3 is TGCGCCAGCAGAGGACAGGGGGTATACTATGGCTACACCTTC. Protein sequence: CASRGQGVYYGYTF. The chain links TRBV10-1 to TRBJ1-2, with 10 bases that match TRBD1. The germline CDR1 and CDR2 sequences are WNHNN and SYGVQD (reference sequence). The trim removed 6 bases at V and 3 bases at J, leaving 4 bases unmatched. This CDR3 region has 14 residues.

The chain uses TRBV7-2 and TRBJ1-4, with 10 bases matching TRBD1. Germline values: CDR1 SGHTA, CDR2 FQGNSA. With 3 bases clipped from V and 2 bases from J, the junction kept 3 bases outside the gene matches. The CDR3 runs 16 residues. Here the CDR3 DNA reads TGTGCCAGCAGCTTCGGGACAGGGGTTACTAATGAAAAACTGTTTTTT. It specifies CASSFGTGVTNEKLFF.

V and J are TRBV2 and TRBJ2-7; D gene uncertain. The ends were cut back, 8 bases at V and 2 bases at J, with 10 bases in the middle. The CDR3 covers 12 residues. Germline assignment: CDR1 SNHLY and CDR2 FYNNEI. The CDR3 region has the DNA TGTGCCAGCTCTATCTTAACCTACGAGCAGTACTTC. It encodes CASSILTYEQYF.